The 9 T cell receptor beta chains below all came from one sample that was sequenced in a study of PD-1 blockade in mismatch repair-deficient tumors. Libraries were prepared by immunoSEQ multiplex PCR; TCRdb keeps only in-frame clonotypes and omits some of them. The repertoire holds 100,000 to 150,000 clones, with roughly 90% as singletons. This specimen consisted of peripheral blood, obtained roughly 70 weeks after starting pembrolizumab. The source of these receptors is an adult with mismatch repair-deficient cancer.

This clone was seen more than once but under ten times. The CDR3 region has the DNA TGTGCCAGCAGCCAAACAGGGTACGAGCAGTACTTC. This translates into CASSQTGYEQYF. This chain uses TRBV13 with TRBJ2-7; the D gene is possibly TRBD1 (6 bases). Germline values: CDR1 PRHDT, CDR2 FYEKMQ (reference sequence). The V end was cut by 5 bases, the J end by 4 bases, with 9 bases between. There are 12 residues in the CDR3.

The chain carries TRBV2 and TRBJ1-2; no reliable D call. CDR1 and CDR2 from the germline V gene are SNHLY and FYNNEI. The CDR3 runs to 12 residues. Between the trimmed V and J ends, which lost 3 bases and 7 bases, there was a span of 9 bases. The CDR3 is CASSEVRSGYTF. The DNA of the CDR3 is TGTGCCAGCAGTGAGGTTCGGAGTGGCTACACCTTC.

CDR3 nucleotides: TGTGCCAGCAGTTTGCAGGGTTCGGGCAATCAGCCCCAGCATTTT. Translated: CASSLQGSGNQPQHF. This chain uses TRBV28 with TRBJ1-5; a possible D gene is TRBD1 (5 bases). V lost 3 bases to trimming and J lost 2 bases, with 11 bases between them. The CDR3 loop spans 15 amino acids. CDR1 MDHEN and CDR2 SYDVKM come from the germline V gene.

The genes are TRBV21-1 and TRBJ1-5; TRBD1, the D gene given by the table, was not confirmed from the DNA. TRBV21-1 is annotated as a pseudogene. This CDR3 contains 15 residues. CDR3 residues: CASSTRDRGDQPQHF. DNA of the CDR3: TGTGCCAGCAGCACCCGGGACAGGGGAGATCAGCCCCAGCATTTT.

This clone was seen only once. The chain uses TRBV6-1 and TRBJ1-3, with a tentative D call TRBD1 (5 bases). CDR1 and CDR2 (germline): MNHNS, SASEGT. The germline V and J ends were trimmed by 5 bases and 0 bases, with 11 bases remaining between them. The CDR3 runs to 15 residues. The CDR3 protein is CASSKRGTSGNTIYF. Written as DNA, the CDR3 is TGTGCCAGCAGTAAAAGAGGGACCTCTGGAAACACCATATATTTT.

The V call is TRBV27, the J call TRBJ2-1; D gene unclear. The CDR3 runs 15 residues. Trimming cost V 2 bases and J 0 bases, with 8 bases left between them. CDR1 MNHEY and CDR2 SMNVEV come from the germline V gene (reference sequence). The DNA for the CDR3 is TGTGCCAGCAGTTTAGAGTGGAGCTCCTACAATGAGCAGTTCTTC. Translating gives CASSLEWSSYNEQFF.

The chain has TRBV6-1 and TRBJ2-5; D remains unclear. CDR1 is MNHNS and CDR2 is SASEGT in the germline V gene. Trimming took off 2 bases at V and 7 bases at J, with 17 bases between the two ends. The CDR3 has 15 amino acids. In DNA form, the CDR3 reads TGTGCCAGCAGTGAACTTCTCGACGGCGGTGGGACCCAGTACTTC. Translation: CASSELLDGGGTQYF.

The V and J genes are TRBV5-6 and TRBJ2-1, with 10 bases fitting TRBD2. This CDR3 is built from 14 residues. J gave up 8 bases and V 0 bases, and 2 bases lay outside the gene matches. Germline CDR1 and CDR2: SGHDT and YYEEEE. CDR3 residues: CASSLASGSYEQFF. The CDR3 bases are TGTGCCAGCAGCTTGGCTAGCGGGAGCTATGAGCAGTTCTTC.

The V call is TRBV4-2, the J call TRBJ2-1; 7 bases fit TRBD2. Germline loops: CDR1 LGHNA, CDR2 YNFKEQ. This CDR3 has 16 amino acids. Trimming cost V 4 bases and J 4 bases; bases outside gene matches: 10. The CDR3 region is CASSPMMTSPYNEQFF. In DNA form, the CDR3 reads TGTGCCAGCAGCCCTATGATGACTAGCCCATACAATGAGCAGTTCTTC.